This T cell receptor (beta chain) is from a study of Graves' ophthalmopathy and Graves' hyperthyroidism. General observations from the study: For predicting ophthalmopathy progression, the model had roughly 70% sensitivity and approximately 77% specificity.

In its sample, this clonotype was seen many times. As yet, its antigen is unknown. Amplified material comprised TCR beta CDR3 regions derived from RNA transcripts. Second-round multiplex PCR followed a first-round RT-PCR using HTBI primers. TCRdb processed the multiplex PCR reads anew with MiXCR; each CDR3 protein has one entry. The sample shows 340,000 or so distinct CDR3 sequences, roughly 15% of them seen only once. All donors with ophthalmopathy were recorded as having moderate-to-severe activity, CAS ≥3, NOSPECS ≥4 and a duration under 3 months. PBMCs originated in less than 11 ml of fresh peripheral blood. Germline CDR1 is MNHNS and CDR2 is SASEGT. V was clipped by 6 bases and J by 0 bases, with 12 bases between them. This CDR3 has 14 amino acids.

The chain has TRBV6-1 and TRBJ2-7, with D possibly being TRBD2 (6 bases). The TCR originated in an adult man with Graves' ophthalmopathy. Sequenced material: peripheral blood. The CDR3 here is CASSPPGDSYEQYF. The DNA for the CDR3 is TGTGCCAGCAGCCCTCCGGGGGACTCCTACGAGCAGTACTTC.